These 8 T cell receptor beta chains were all obtained from the same sample, sequenced in a study of vaccination and CD4 T cells after COVID-19. No antigen has been identified for these receptors. Time point indicated: late sampling 161 to 241 days after vaccination in a few convalescent patients. Treatment reported: roughly nine-day PBMC culture with coronavirus spike peptide pools or control peptides (ViraFEST assay). Oncomine TCR Beta short-read sequencing was applied to DNA from cultured CD4+ T cells. TCRdb redid the calling of the PCR reads with MiXCR, one entry per CDR3 protein. Of 20,000 to 25,000 distinct CDR3 sequences listed, about 46% are singletons. The specimen was CD4+ T cells from blood, cultured in vitro, collected about 7 months after SARS-CoV-2 vaccination. The origin of the receptors is a human donor who had recovered from COVID-19.

J is TRBJ1-2 and V is TRBV27; 7 bases align to TRBD1. This CDR3 is built from 14 residues. Germline loops: CDR1 MNHEY, CDR2 SMNVEV (reference sequence). The V gene end was trimmed by 2 bases and the J gene end by 5 bases; junction bases not matched to a gene: 5. In DNA form, the CDR3 reads TGTGCCAGCAGTTTAGGGGGACAGCCTTATGGCTACACCTTC. Protein product: CASSLGGQPYGYTF.

This clonotype was counted a few times. This chain joins TRBV20-1 and TRBJ2-5; 11 bases align to TRBD2. CDR3 size: 16 residues. Germline V gives CDR1 DFQATT, CDR2 SNEGSKA (reference sequence). The V gene end was trimmed by 0 bases and the J gene end by 5 bases; junction bases not matched to a gene: 8. The CDR3 bases are TGCAGTGCTAGAGATTCACTAGCGGGAGTTTGGGAGACCCAGTACTTC. Amino acid sequence: CSARDSLAGVWETQYF.

This CDR3 is CSARDLPHGYTF. CDR3 coding DNA: TGCAGTGCTAGAGATCTCCCCCATGGCTACACCTTC. V and J are TRBV20-1 and TRBJ1-2; D gene uncertain. V was clipped by 0 bases and J by 6 bases, with 8 bases between them. Per the germline V gene, CDR1 is DFQATT and CDR2 is SNEGSKA (reference sequence). The CDR3 is made up of 12 amino acids.

The chain has TRBV6-2 or TRBV6-3 and TRBJ1-2; D might be TRBD1 (5 bases). The CDR3 covers 17 residues. Trimming left V 2 bases short and J 3 bases short, with 19 bases between. CDR1 is MNHEY, CDR2 SVGEGT, per germline. Here the CDR3 DNA reads TGTGCCAGCAGTTACCTAGGGGCGATCCTCGAGGACTATGGCTACACCTTC. Translation: CASSYLGAILEDYGYTF.

The chain has TRBV20-1 and TRBJ2-5, with 8 bases lining up with TRBD1. The J segment lost 0 bases and the V segment lost 5 bases, leaving 2 bases of the junction unmatched. The CDR3 has 13 residues. Germline V gene data show CDR1 as DFQATT and CDR2 as SNEGSKA (reference sequence). The CDR3 DNA reads as TGCAGTGCTGGGACAGGCCACCAAGAGACCCAGTACTTC. This sequence encodes CSAGTGHQETQYF.

This clonotype has more than one count but fewer than ten. CDR3 DNA: TGTGCCAGCACCGCCCTAGCGGGATACCAAGAGCAGTTCTTC. Translating gives CASTALAGYQEQFF. The chain employs TRBV6-2 or TRBV6-3 and TRBJ2-1, with 9 bases identical to TRBD2. V gave up 7 bases and J gave up 10 bases; unmatched junction bases: 11. Germline V lookup: CDR1 MNHEY, CDR2 SVGEGT. The CDR3 spans 14 residues.

This chain connects TRBV10-3 to TRBJ2-7, with D unresolved. CDR1 and CDR2 (germline): ENHRY, SYGVKD. Trimming took 0 bases from V and 3 from J, leaving 6 bases between them. This CDR3 spans 13 amino acids. The CDR3, as DNA: TGTGCCATCAGTGAGTCGGGCAGCTACGAGCAGTACTTC. Residues: CAISESGSYEQYF.

The V gene is TRBV9, the J gene TRBJ1-2; 8 bases align to TRBD1. The CDR3 contains 14 residues. The germline V gene encodes CDR1 SGDLS and CDR2 YYNGEE. J was trimmed by 7 bases and V by 6 bases; bases with no gene match: 11. This CDR3 is CASNKDREYGGYTF. DNA of the CDR3: TGTGCCAGCAACAAGGACAGGGAGTACGGTGGCTACACCTTC.